One and the same sample provided the 27 T cell receptor beta chains below, sequenced in a study of response to subunit inactivated influenza vaccine. One entry per CDR3 protein, called by TCRdb with MiXCR from the RT-PCR reads. The sample has approximately 300,000 distinct CDR3 sequences, about 20% seen once. The sequencing here drew on PBMCs from blood, taken less than 22 months after vaccination. The receptor source for this set is a man between 50 and 69 years old who received an inactivated influenza vaccine.

This chain uses TRBV28 with TRBJ2-7; D possibly corresponds to TRBD1 (6 bases). Germline V gives CDR1 MDHEN, CDR2 SYDVKM. V gave up 5 bases and J gave up 2 bases, with 13 bases separating them. The CDR3 extends over 14 amino acids. The CDR3 sequence: CASSTPGTTYEQYF. CDR3 nucleotides: TGTGCCAGCAGTACGCCGGGGACAACCTACGAGCAGTACTTC.

The rearrangement joins TRBV5-1 to TRBJ1-1, with D maybe TRBD1 (5 bases). Between the trimmed V and J ends, which lost 4 bases and 5 bases, there was a span of 18 bases. This CDR3 has 15 residues. Germline loops: CDR1 SGHRS, CDR2 YFSETQ. The CDR3 is CASSVFEGRGTEAFF. CDR3 nucleotides: TGCGCCAGCAGCGTTTTCGAGGGGCGGGGGACTGAAGCTTTCTTT.

The chain's CDR3 is CASSLGMETQYF. The DNA for the CDR3 is TGTGCCAGCAGTTTAGGCATGGAGACCCAGTACTTC. The V call is TRBV12-3 or TRBV12-4, the J call TRBJ2-5, with D unclear. The germline V and J ends were trimmed by 1 base and 5 bases, with 5 bases remaining between them. The CDR3 covers 12 residues.

Regarding this clonotype: A much more abundant neighbour one base away suggests this may be a read error. The chain couples TRBV21-1 to TRBJ1-1. TRBV21-1 is listed as a pseudogene. This CDR3 is 13 amino acids long. The CDR3, as DNA: TGTGCCAGCCGAAGGCCAGGGAACACTGAAGCTTTCTTT. Residues: CASRRPGNTEAFF.

V gene TRBV20-1 combines with J gene TRBJ2-7; no clear D gene. With 5 bases removed from V and 3 bases from J, the gap between germline ends came to 17 bases. This CDR3 has 14 residues. CDR1 and CDR2 from the germline V gene are DFQATT and SNEGSKA (reference sequence). CDR3 protein: CSADQWSPNYEQYF. As DNA, the CDR3 is TGCAGTGCTGACCAGTGGAGCCCTAACTACGAGCAGTACTTC.

Concerning this clonotype: One end of the junction varies from germline; a read error may be responsible. This chain connects TRBV7-9 to TRBJ1-1, with a possible D match to TRBD1 (5 bases). The CDR3 runs to 12 residues. The germline gives CDR1 SEHNR, CDR2 FQNEAQ (reference sequence). CDR3 in DNA: TGTGCCAGCAGTTTAGGGACGTCAACAACTTTCTTT. Its translation is CASSLGTSTTFF. Combining the CDR3 with reference TRBV7-9 and TRBJ1-1 gives the whole variable domain DTGVSQNPRHKITKRGQNVTFRCDPISEHNRLYWYRQTLGQGPEFLTYFQNEAQLEKSRLLSDRFSAERPKGSFSTLEIQRTEQGDSAMYLCASSLGTSTTFFGQGTRLTVV.

The V call is TRBV5-1, the J call TRBJ1-6; 10 nucleotides match TRBD1. CDR3 length equals 18 residues. The ends lost 0 bases at V and 11 bases at J; junction bases unmatched: 14. Germline V gene lookup returns CDR1 SGHRS and CDR2 YFSETQ. CDR3 protein: CASSLEPPGQGIRAPLHF. Here the CDR3 DNA reads TGCGCCAGCAGCTTGGAACCCCCGGGACAGGGGATTAGGGCACCCCTCCACTTT.

A single count supports this clonotype. The chain uses TRBV24-1 and TRBJ2-1, with D possibly matching TRBD2 (6 bases). Trimming removed 1 base from V and 2 bases from J, with 20 bases in between. The CDR3 loop spans 19 amino acids. Germline loops: CDR1 KGHDR, CDR2 SFDVKD. The CDR3 here is CATSDFKGTGALAYNEQFF. The CDR3 DNA is TGTGCCACCAGTGATTTCAAAGGTACGGGAGCGTTGGCCTACAATGAGCAGTTCTTC.

CDR3 DNA sequence: TGTGCCAGCAGCTTGTATAAGTCCTACGAGCAGTACTTC. It translates to CASSLYKSYEQYF. V is TRBV5-6 and J is TRBJ2-7, with D unresolved. V lost 1 base and J lost 1, with 6 bases in between. The CDR3 loop spans 13 amino acids. CDR1 is SGHDT, CDR2 YYEEEE, per germline.

This clonotype was seen ten or more times. The chain couples TRBV6-5 to TRBJ1-3; D gene unclear. From germline, CDR1 is MNHEY and CDR2 SVGAGI. CDR3 length: 16 residues. V lost 4 bases and J 0 bases, leaving 13 bases between the germline ends. CDR3 sequence (DNA): TGTGCCAGCAGTTTGAAACCGGTTAGCTCTGGAAACACCATATATTTT. Its protein is CASSLKPVSSGNTIYF.

There are a few counts of this clonotype. The chain is built from TRBV6-2 or TRBV6-3 and TRBJ1-5; 10 bases are a match to TRBD1. This CDR3 is built from 13 residues. Germline values: CDR1 MNHEY, CDR2 SVGEGT. The V and J ends lost 5 bases and 6 bases, in that order; junction bases with no gene match: 1. This CDR3 reads CASSRTGGQPQHF. In DNA, the CDR3 is TGTGCCAGCAGTCGGACAGGGGGTCAGCCCCAGCATTTT.

This clonotype has a handful of counts. V and J are TRBV7-2 and TRBJ2-5; tentative D call: TRBD2 (6 bases). Deletions cut 4 bases from V and 1 base from J, with 10 bases between. The CDR3 covers 14 residues. The germline gives CDR1 SGHTA, CDR2 FQGNSA. The CDR3 loop reads CASSSNSGQETQYF. As DNA, the CDR3 is TGTGCCAGCAGCTCCAATAGCGGCCAAGAGACCCAGTACTTC.

The DNA for the CDR3 is TGTGCCAGCAGCTCTCGACTAGCAGCCCTAACCGGGGCCAACGTCCTGACTTTC. Its protein is CASSSRLAALTGANVLTF. This sequence joins TRBV5-6 and TRBJ2-6; 7 bases fit TRBD2. Germline loops: CDR1 SGHDT, CDR2 YYEEEE. With 3 bases clipped from V and 4 bases from J, the junction kept 13 bases outside the gene matches. The CDR3 consists of 18 residues.

In its sample, this clonotype was seen a few times. J is TRBJ1-5 and V is TRBV6-2 or TRBV6-3; the D gene is possibly TRBD1 (6 bases). This CDR3 spans 14 amino acids. Germline CDR1 reads MNHEY; CDR2 reads SVGEGT. V was clipped by 2 bases and J by 6 bases, with 11 bases between them. The CDR3 loop is CASSYMGGAQPQHF. CDR3 in DNA: TGTGCCAGCAGTTACATGGGGGGGGCTCAGCCCCAGCATTTT.

The chain is built from TRBV11-2 and TRBJ2-1; 10 bases line up with TRBD2. V shed 0 bases, J shed 2 bases, and the junction held 7 bases outside the gene matches. Germline values: CDR1 SGHAT, CDR2 FQNNGV. CDR3 length: 18 residues. DNA for the CDR3: TGTGCCAGCAGCTTAGATCAGCCTAGCGGGGGTACCTACAATGAGCAGTTCTTC. Translation gives CASSLDQPSGGTYNEQFF.

V and J are TRBV24-1 and TRBJ2-1, with TRBD2 as a possible D gene (6 bases). This CDR3 is 13 amino acids long. V was clipped by 9 bases and J by 5 bases, with 13 bases between them. Germline V lookup: CDR1 KGHDR, CDR2 SFDVKD. The CDR3 sequence is CATAEGFDNEQFF. For the CDR3, the DNA is TGTGCCACCGCGGAGGGATTCGACAATGAGCAGTTCTTC.

The sample holds many counts of this clonotype. CDR3 in amino acids: CASSLETGRTEAFF. DNA for the CDR3: TGCGCCAGCAGCTTGGAGACAGGGAGGACTGAAGCTTTCTTT. The chain links TRBV5-1 to TRBJ1-1; 7 bases align to TRBD1. Germline lookup yields CDR1 SGHRS and CDR2 YFSETQ. This CDR3 has 14 residues. Trimming removed 0 bases from V and 5 bases from J; junction bases left unmatched: 4.

The V call is TRBV11-3, the J call TRBJ2-1; 8 nucleotides line up with TRBD2. The length of the CDR3 is 17 residues. J was trimmed by 6 bases and V by 1 base; bases with no gene match: 11. From germline, CDR1 is SGHNT and CDR2 YENEEA. The CDR3 region has the DNA TGTGCCAGCAGCTTAGTCCGAGCGGGAGTGGAGGCCAATGAGCAGTTCTTC. Protein sequence: CASSLVRAGVEANEQFF. Based on the CDR3 plus reference TRBV11-3 and TRBJ2-1, the full variable domain is EAGVVQSPRYKIIEKKQPVAFWCNPISGHNTLYWYLQNLGQGPELLIRYENEEAVDDSQLPKDRFSAERLKGVDSTLKIQPAELGDSAVYLCASSLVRAGVEANEQFFGPGTRLTVL.

This clonotype appeared a few times. The chain has TRBV30 and TRBJ1-6; 10 bases line up with TRBD1. The CDR3 runs to 13 residues. Unmatched junction bases numbered 2, after V lost 5 bases and J lost 7 bases. Germline values: CDR1 GTSNPN, CDR2 SVGIG (reference sequence). This chain's CDR3 is CAWAGQGNSPLHF. DNA for the CDR3: TGTGCCTGGGCGGGACAGGGGAATTCACCCCTCCACTTT.

V is TRBV20-1 and J is TRBJ1-1; possibly TRBD1 for D (6 bases). Germline CDR1 DFQATT, CDR2 SNEGSKA (reference sequence). Trimming took off 4 bases at V and 0 bases at J, with 24 bases between the two ends. The CDR3 spans 18 residues. The DNA for the CDR3 is TGCAGTGCTATCTATCGGGGCAGGGGCGGTGGGATGAACACTGAAGCTTTCTTT. Protein: CSAIYRGRGGGMNTEAFF.

The CDR3 DNA follows: TGTGCCAGCAGCTTCAATCGGCAGCCCGAGCAGTACTTC. Its protein is CASSFNRQPEQYF. The rearrangement uses TRBV7-2 and TRBJ2-7; no definite D call. Per germline, CDR1 SGHTA and CDR2 FQGNSA. The CDR3 is 13 residues long. V was cut by 3 bases and J by 6 bases, with 12 bases left in between.

CDR3 in DNA: TGTGCCAGCAGCCCGATACAGGTCTATGGCTACACCTTC. Translation: CASSPIQVYGYTF. This chain joins TRBV6-1 and TRBJ1-2; tentatively, D is TRBD1 (5 bases). From germline, CDR1 is MNHNS and CDR2 SASEGT. Between the trimmed V and J ends, which lost 6 bases and 4 bases, there was a span of 12 bases. The CDR3 is 13 amino acids.

Written as DNA, the CDR3 is TGCGCCAGCAGCTTGGAAGTCGGCGGAGTAAGGGGTGGCTACACCTTC. Encoded protein: CASSLEVGGVRGGYTF. The rearrangement uses TRBV5-1 and TRBJ1-2, with D possibly matching TRBD1 (5 bases). CDR1 is SGHRS, CDR2 YFSETQ, per germline. V was clipped by 0 bases and J by 7 bases, with 19 bases between them. The CDR3 is 16 amino acids. Complete variable domain (other parts from reference TRBV5-1 and TRBJ1-2): KAGVTQTPRYLIKTRGQQVTLSCSPISGHRSVSWYQQTPGQGLQFLFEYFSETQRNKGNFPGRFSGRQFSNSRSEMNVSTLELGDSALYLCASSLEVGGVRGGYTFGSGTRLTVV.

The chain is built from TRBV20-1 and TRBJ2-7; 7 positions agree with TRBD2. CDR3 size: 14 residues. V trimming: 3 bases; J trimming: 3 bases; junction bases outside the gene matches: 8. Germline-derived CDR1 and CDR2 are DFQATT and SNEGSKA (reference sequence). CDR3 nucleotides: TGCAGTGCTAGGAGGGCTAGCGGATACTACGAGCAGTACTTC. As protein: CSARRASGYYEQYF.

The gene calls are TRBV10-1 and TRBJ2-3; D remains unclear. Trimming cost V 3 bases and J 6 bases, with 13 bases left between them. CDR3 length equals 14 residues. Germline loops: CDR1 WNHNN, CDR2 SYGVQD (reference sequence). The CDR3 protein is CASSDLSSADTQYF. The CDR3 DNA reads TGCGCCAGCAGTGACCTCAGCTCTGCTGATACGCAGTATTTT.

This clonotype was detected a few times. The J gene is TRBJ1-2, the V gene TRBV10-3, with TRBD1 matching 9 bases. V lost 9 bases and J lost 4; bases outside the gene matches: 6. The germline V gene has CDR1 ENHRY and CDR2 SYGVKD. The CDR3 is 13 residues long. CDR3 bases: TGTGCCATAACAGGGGGCGCGGGCTATGGCTACACCTTC. Its protein is CAITGGAGYGYTF.

This sequence joins TRBV4-1 and TRBJ2-3; TRBD1 agrees at 8 bases. The CDR3 has 16 residues. V shed 0 bases and J 4 bases; nucleotides not matched to a gene: 6. Germline CDR1 reads MGHRA; CDR2 reads YSYEKL. CDR3 in amino acids: CASSQDTFRGPDTQYF. The DNA of the CDR3 is TGCGCCAGCAGCCAAGATACCTTCAGGGGGCCAGATACGCAGTATTTT.